The clone carrying this T cell receptor (beta chain) was counted many times. Its cognate antigen is unknown. TCRdb itself ran the 5' RACE reads through MiXCR, one entry per CDR3 protein. The sample has about 29,000 distinct CDR3 sequences, more than 10% seen once. This specimen belongs to a study of T-cell memory formation after mild COVID-19. General study findings and limits: There was no confirmation that second-wave clones peaking on day 37 were SARS-CoV-2 specific. CD4+ contracting clones were mainly CM and EM; CD8+ ones, EMRA.

This CDR3 has 17 amino acids. Germline values: CDR1 SGHVS, CDR2 FQNEAQ. The V gene end was trimmed by 3 bases and the J gene end by 1 base; junction bases not matched to a gene: 9. Material: PBMCs or a T cell subset sorted from them (not recorded which). This sequence was found in an adult woman who had mild COVID-19 (a few samples of this study predate the infection). Cell type and time point are not known. The chain recombines TRBV7-8 with TRBJ2-1; 7 bases align to TRBD2. CDR3 region: CASSFGLTSLSYNEQFF. The CDR3 DNA sequence: TGTGCCAGCAGCTTCGGACTGACTAGCCTTTCCTACAATGAGCAGTTCTTC.